The 28 T cell receptor beta chains presented below share a single source sample, sequenced in a study of naive and memory T cell subsets (dated by TCRdb to 2016 to 2017). The library was built by means of 5' RACE. Sequenced using an Illumina MiSeq. Four rounds of PCR, run with the SP2 primer together with nested alpha and beta constant region primers, were used to amplify the ligated cDNA. TCRdb trimmed public reads at Q25 via fastp, called clones via MiXCR and kept in-frame beta chains. CDR3 protein sequences are deduplicated, and each keeps its most common genes and DNA. Across this sample there are roughly 56,000 distinct CDR3 sequences, with approximately 6.6% seen only once. Around 9.6% of the sample lies in the top ten. The study described a robust, sensitive protocol for amplifying, sequencing and analyzing TCRs, using 3' ligation of a UMI-containing oligonucleotide to TCR cDNA. Receptors originate from a male donor in good health.

The chain is built from TRBV29-1 and TRBJ2-7, with D perhaps assigned TRBD1 or TRBD2 (5 bases each). Germline V gene sequence: CDR1 SQVTM, CDR2 ANQGSEA. The CDR3 contains 12 residues. The V and J ends lost 4 bases and 7 bases respectively, with 14 bases between them. The CDR3 here is CSVGDPSREQYF. CDR3 bases: TGCAGCGTTGGGGACCCTAGCCGGGAGCAGTACTTC.

This chain uses TRBV5-4 with TRBJ2-1; 14 nucleotides agree with TRBD2. Per the germline V gene, CDR1 is SGHNT and CDR2 is YYREEE (reference sequence). V was pared by 4 bases and J by 9 bases, with 9 bases of the junction left unmatched. This CDR3 has 16 residues. The CDR3 is CASSRGGLAGEGEQFF. The CDR3 region has the DNA TGTGCCAGCAGCCGCGGGGGACTAGCGGGAGAGGGTGAGCAGTTCTTC.

This clonotype has a count of ten or more. The chain employs TRBV10-2 and TRBJ2-7; D remains ambiguous. This CDR3 has 11 amino acids. In germline, CDR1 is WSHSY, CDR2 SAAADI. The V end lost 7 bases, the J end lost 3 bases, and 7 bases lay between the germline ends. DNA for the CDR3: TGCGCCAGCAAGCAGAACTACGAGCAGTACTTC. Translation: CASKQNYEQYF.

The chain has TRBV20-1 and TRBJ2-3, with unresolved D. The CDR3 is made up of 11 amino acids. Between the trimmed V and J ends, which lost 7 bases and 6 bases, there was a span of 11 bases. Germline V gene lookup returns CDR1 DFQATT and CDR2 SNEGSKA (reference sequence). The CDR3 loop reads CSGLKRDTQYF. CDR3 nucleotides: TGCAGTGGCCTTAAGAGGGATACGCAGTATTTT.

CDR3 nucleotide sequence: TGTGCCAGCAGTGCGATGACAGGATACTACAATGAGCAGTTCTTC. Protein sequence: CASSAMTGYYNEQFF. The chain employs TRBV6-1 and TRBJ2-1; a possible D gene is TRBD1 (6 bases). Trimming stripped 4 bases from V and 3 bases from J, with 13 bases between. This CDR3 region has 15 residues. Germline values: CDR1 MNHNS, CDR2 SASEGT.

In its sample, this clonotype was seen many times. The chain couples TRBV2 to TRBJ2-7; D not certain. There are 11 residues in the CDR3. The V end was cut by 6 bases, the J end by 2 bases, with 5 bases between. Germline CDR1 and CDR2: SNHLY and FYNNEI. The CDR3 region has the DNA TGTGCCAGCAGCGGGCCCTACGAGCAGTACTTC. Encoded protein: CASSGPYEQYF.

The gene calls are TRBV19 and TRBJ2-6; unclear D gene. The CDR3 has 18 residues. CDR1 and CDR2 from the germline V gene are LNHDA and SQIVND (reference sequence). V gave up 6 bases and J gave up 1 base, with 19 bases separating them. CDR3 coding DNA: TGTGCCAGTAGCTTCTCTTGGGTCACGCGGTCTGGGGCCAACGTCCTGACTTTC. Protein: CASSFSWVTRSGANVLTF.

A few counts support this clonotype. V gene TRBV27 combines with J gene TRBJ2-7, with D perhaps TRBD1 (6 bases). Trimming shortened V by 5 bases and J by 5 bases, and 22 bases separated the two germline ends. The length of the CDR3 is 16 residues. Germline-derived CDR1 and CDR2 are MNHEY and SMNVEV (reference sequence). CDR3 in amino acids: CASSPIFGQTGHEQYF. The CDR3 coding sequence is TGTGCCAGCAGTCCTATCTTCGGACAGACGGGCCACGAGCAGTACTTC.

This chain connects TRBV19 to TRBJ1-4, with D possibly matching TRBD1 (6 bases). Germline loops: CDR1 LNHDA, CDR2 SQIVND (reference sequence). CDR3 length equals 16 residues. V lost 6 bases to trimming and J lost 0 bases, with 14 bases between them. The CDR3 reads CASRPTDSATNEKLFF. The CDR3 DNA reads TGTGCCAGTAGACCCACGGACAGCGCAACTAATGAAAAACTGTTTTTT. Supplemented by reference TRBV19 and TRBJ1-4, the full variable domain reads DGGITQSPKYLFRKEGQNVTLSCEQNLNHDAMYWYRQDPGQGLRLIYYSQIVNDFQKGDIAEGYSVSREKKESFPLTVTSAQKNPTAFYLCASRPTDSATNEKLFFGSGTQLSVL.

In this sample, this clonotype turned up many times. The rearrangement uses TRBV4-2 and TRBJ1-3; D gene uncertain. The CDR3 runs to 15 residues. Trimming removed 2 bases from V and 3 bases from J, with 11 bases in between. CDR1 LGHNA and CDR2 YNFKEQ come from the germline V gene. Written as DNA, the CDR3 is TGTGCCAGCAGCCAATTACCGGGGTTTGGAAACACCATATATTTT. This codes for CASSQLPGFGNTIYF.

The sample holds a few counts of this clonotype. The chain combines TRBV20-1 with TRBJ2-7; 9 positions agree with TRBD2. CDR1 is DFQATT and CDR2 is SNEGSKA in the germline V gene (reference sequence). The trim removed 3 bases at V and 1 base at J, leaving 10 bases unmatched. This CDR3 contains 16 residues. The CDR3 DNA reads TGCAGTGCTAGGGTCCTAGCGGGAAGGCGGTCCTACGAGCAGTACTTC. Translating gives CSARVLAGRRSYEQYF.

The chain carries TRBV19 and TRBJ1-1; 7 bases agree with TRBD1. V lost 3 bases and J lost 7; bases outside the gene matches: 8. The germline gives CDR1 LNHDA, CDR2 SQIVND (reference sequence). The CDR3 is 14 residues long. In DNA, the CDR3 is TGTGCCAGTAGTATGACAGGGATCGGGGGTGAAGCTTTCTTT. Translation: CASSMTGIGGEAFF.

This clonotype was recorded many times. V is TRBV7-2 and J is TRBJ2-1, with D hard to call. The germline gives CDR1 SGHTA, CDR2 FQGNSA. CDR3 size: 14 residues. The V and J ends lost 5 bases and 6 bases respectively, with 14 bases between them. In DNA form, the CDR3 reads TGTGCCAGCAGCGGGCGACTGCTTAGCAATGAGCAGTTCTTC. Its protein product is CASSGRLLSNEQFF.

This clonotype showed up many times. The J gene is TRBJ1-2, the V gene TRBV6-6, with a possible D match to TRBD1 (6 bases). Trimming removed 6 bases from V and 2 bases from J, with 10 bases in between. From germline, CDR1 is MNHNY and CDR2 SVGAGI (reference sequence). The CDR3 is 13 residues long. The DNA of the CDR3 is TGTGCCAGCAGCCCTCAGGGGAACTATGGCTACACCTTC. Protein product: CASSPQGNYGYTF.

The chain carries TRBV5-6 and TRBJ1-2, with D possibly matching TRBD1 (6 bases). The V end was cut by 2 bases, the J end by 4 bases, with 12 bases between. CDR1 and CDR2 from the germline V gene are SGHDT and YYEEEE. The CDR3 is made up of 14 amino acids. The CDR3 loop reads CASSFSEGGYGYTF. CDR3 bases: TGTGCCAGCAGCTTTTCGGAAGGGGGCTATGGCTACACCTTC.

The sample holds many counts of this clonotype. The CDR3 sequence: CASSFQGGREETQYF. DNA of the CDR3: TGCGCCAGCAGCTTCCAGGGGGGGCGAGAAGAGACCCAGTACTTC. This chain uses TRBV5-1 with TRBJ2-5; D may be TRBD1 or TRBD2 (7 bases each). This CDR3 is built from 15 residues. The V and J ends lost 2 bases and 3 bases respectively, with 14 bases between them. CDR1 SGHRS and CDR2 YFSETQ come from the germline V gene.

In its sample, this clonotype was seen many times. The J gene is TRBJ1-4, the V gene TRBV11-2, with D unclear. Germline CDR1 SGHAT, CDR2 FQNNGV. There are 16 residues in the CDR3. Trimming took 2 bases from V and 1 from J, leaving 11 bases between them. CDR3 loop: CASSLRGSGTNEKLFF. CDR3 DNA sequence: TGTGCCAGCAGCTTACGTGGATCGGGAACTAATGAAAAACTGTTTTTT.

This clonotype was found a few times. The J gene is TRBJ2-3, the V gene TRBV5-1; TRBD2 agrees at 8 bases. The CDR3 has 16 residues. The ends lost 0 bases at V and 5 bases at J; junction bases unmatched: 8. Germline loops: CDR1 SGHRS, CDR2 YFSETQ. CDR3 DNA: TGCGCCAGCAGCTTGGCCGCCGGGGGGGGGGAAGATACGCAGTATTTT. Translating it yields CASSLAAGGGEDTQYF.

This clonotype was detected many times. The V gene is TRBV20-1, the J gene TRBJ2-1, with a possible D match to TRBD2 (5 bases). There are 14 residues in the CDR3. Per the germline V gene, CDR1 is DFQATT and CDR2 is SNEGSKA (reference sequence). Trimming took 4 bases from V and 4 from J, leaving 14 bases between them. The CDR3 DNA follows: TGCAGTGCTACGCGAGACGGGAAATACAATGAGCAGTTCTTC. Translating gives CSATRDGKYNEQFF.

This chain uses TRBV5-1 with TRBJ2-6, with a weak D call TRBD1 (6 bases). Looked up from germline, CDR1 is SGHRS and CDR2 is YFSETQ. This CDR3 is 19 amino acids long. V lost 1 base to trimming and J lost 0 bases, with 17 bases between them. CDR3 bases: TGCGCCAGCAGCTTGACAGGGTTATACATGAGCTCTGGGGCCAACGTCCTGACTTTC. It specifies CASSLTGLYMSSGANVLTF.

This clonotype came up many times. The chain links TRBV12-3 or TRBV12-4 to TRBJ2-7; 8 bases agree with TRBD1. Germline trimming cut 2 bases from V and 6 bases from J; bases unmatched to any gene: 6. This CDR3 has 14 amino acids. In DNA form, the CDR3 reads TGTGCCAGCAGTTTACAGTACGACAGGGGCGAGCAGTACTTC. This translates into CASSLQYDRGEQYF.

This clonotype was recorded many times. The V and J genes are TRBV11-3 and TRBJ1-1; D uncertain. The CDR3 is 13 amino acids. The V gene's germline CDR1 is SGHNT and CDR2 YENEEA. Trimming took 0 bases from V and 4 from J, leaving 6 bases between them. Here the CDR3 DNA reads TGTGCCAGCAGCTTAGAAGACGGCACTGAAGCTTTCTTT. Its protein is CASSLEDGTEAFF.

The V and J genes are TRBV7-9 and TRBJ1-6; 8 positions match TRBD1. J was trimmed by 7 bases and V by 5 bases; bases with no gene match: 1. CDR1 and CDR2 (germline): SEHNR, FQNEAQ (reference sequence). CDR3 length: 13 residues. The CDR3 here is CASSGQGNSPLHF. The CDR3 bases are TGTGCCAGCAGCGGACAGGGCAATTCACCCCTCCACTTT.

This clonotype was observed many times. The chain couples TRBV3-1 to TRBJ2-7; D possibly corresponds to TRBD1 (5 bases). V was cut by 4 bases and J by 5 bases, with 15 bases left in between. This CDR3 is built from 14 residues. Germline CDR1 reads LGHDT; CDR2 reads YNNKEL (reference sequence). CDR3 DNA: TGTGCCAGCAGCCTAAGACAGACCAACGACGAGCAGTACTTC. Amino acid sequence: CASSLRQTNDEQYF.

This clonotype was observed many times. This chain connects TRBV20-1 to TRBJ2-3, with 10 bases that match TRBD2. The trim removed 0 bases at V and 5 bases at J, leaving 5 bases unmatched. The CDR3 runs to 15 residues. In germline, CDR1 is DFQATT, CDR2 SNEGSKA (reference sequence). The DNA of the CDR3 is TGCAGTGCTAGAGATCTAGCGGGAGCTTTAGATACGCAGTATTTT. Translating it yields CSARDLAGALDTQYF.

This clonotype was observed a few times. This chain uses TRBV6-5 with TRBJ2-7, with 7 nucleotides matching TRBD2. Looked up from germline, CDR1 is MNHEY and CDR2 is SVGAGI. V dropped 0 bases and J dropped 0; count of bases not matched to a gene: 5. The CDR3 has 16 residues. Here the CDR3 reads CASSYSSGGGSYEQYF. CDR3 sequence (DNA): TGTGCCAGCAGTTACTCCTCTGGGGGGGGCTCCTACGAGCAGTACTTC.

This rearrangement joins TRBV7-2 to TRBJ1-1; 8 bases fit TRBD1. V dropped 4 bases and J dropped 6; count of bases not matched to a gene: 7. The CDR3 loop spans 14 amino acids. Germline V gene sequence: CDR1 SGHTA, CDR2 FQGNSA. This CDR3 is CASSYGTGFSEAFF. In DNA form, the CDR3 reads TGTGCCAGCAGCTACGGGACAGGTTTCTCTGAAGCTTTCTTT.

Ten or more counts support this clonotype. The chain combines TRBV4-1 with TRBJ2-7; D gene uncertain. Trimming pared 0 bases from V and 4 bases from J, leaving 10 bases between. CDR1 is MGHRA, CDR2 YSYEKL, per germline. CDR3 size: 14 residues. CDR3 coding DNA: TGCGCCAGCAGCCAAGAAGGGAACGTTTACGAGCAGTACTTC. Translated: CASSQEGNVYEQYF.